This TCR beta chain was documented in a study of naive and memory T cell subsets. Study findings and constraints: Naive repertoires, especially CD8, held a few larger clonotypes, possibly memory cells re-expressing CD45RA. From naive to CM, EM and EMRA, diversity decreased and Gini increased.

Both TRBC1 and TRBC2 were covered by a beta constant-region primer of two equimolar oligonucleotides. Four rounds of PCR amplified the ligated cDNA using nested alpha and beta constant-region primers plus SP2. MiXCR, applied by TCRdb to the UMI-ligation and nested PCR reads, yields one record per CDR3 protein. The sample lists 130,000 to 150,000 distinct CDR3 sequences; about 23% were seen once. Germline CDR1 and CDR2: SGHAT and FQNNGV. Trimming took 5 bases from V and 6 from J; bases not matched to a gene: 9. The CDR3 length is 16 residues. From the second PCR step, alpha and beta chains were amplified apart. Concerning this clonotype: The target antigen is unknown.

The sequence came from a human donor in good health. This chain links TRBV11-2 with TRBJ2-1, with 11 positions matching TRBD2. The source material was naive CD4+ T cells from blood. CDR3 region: CASSKTSGMGGNEQFF. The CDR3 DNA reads TGTGCCAGCAGCAAGACTAGCGGGATGGGTGGCAATGAGCAGTTCTTC.